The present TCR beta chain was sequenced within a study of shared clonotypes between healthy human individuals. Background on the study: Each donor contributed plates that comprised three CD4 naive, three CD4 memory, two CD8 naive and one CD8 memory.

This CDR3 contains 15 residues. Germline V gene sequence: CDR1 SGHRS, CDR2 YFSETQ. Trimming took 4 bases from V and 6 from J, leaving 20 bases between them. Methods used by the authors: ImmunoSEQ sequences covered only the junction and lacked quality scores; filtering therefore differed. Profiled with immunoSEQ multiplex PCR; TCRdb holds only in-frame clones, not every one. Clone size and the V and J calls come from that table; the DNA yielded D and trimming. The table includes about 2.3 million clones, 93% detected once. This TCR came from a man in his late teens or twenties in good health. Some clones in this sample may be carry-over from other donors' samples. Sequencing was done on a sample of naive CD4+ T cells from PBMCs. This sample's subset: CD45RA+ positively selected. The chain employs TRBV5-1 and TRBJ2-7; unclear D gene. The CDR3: CASSPTDGLLGEQYF. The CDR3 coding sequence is TGCGCCAGCAGCCCCACGGACGGCCTCCTAGGCGAGCAGTACTTC.